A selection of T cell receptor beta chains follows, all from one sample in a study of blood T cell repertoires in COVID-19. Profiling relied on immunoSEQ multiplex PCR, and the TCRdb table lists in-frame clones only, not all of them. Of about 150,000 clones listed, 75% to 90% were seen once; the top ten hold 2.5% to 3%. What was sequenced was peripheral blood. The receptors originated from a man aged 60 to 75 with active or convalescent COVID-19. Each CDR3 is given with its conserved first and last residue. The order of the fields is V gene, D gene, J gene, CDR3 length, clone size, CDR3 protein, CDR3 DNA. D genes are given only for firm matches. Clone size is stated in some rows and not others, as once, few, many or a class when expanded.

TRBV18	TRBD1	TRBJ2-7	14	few	CASSPGQGVLEQYF	TGTGCCAGCTCACCAGGACAGGGGGTTCTCGAGCAGTACTTC
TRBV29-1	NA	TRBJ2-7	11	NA	CSVRGFYEQYF	TGCAGCGTGCGAGGGTTCTACGAGCAGTACTTC
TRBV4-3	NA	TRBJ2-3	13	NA	CASSQDVTDTQYF	TGCGCCAGCAGCCAAGATGTAACAGATACGCAGTATTTT
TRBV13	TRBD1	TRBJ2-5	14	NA	CASSFQGAQETQYF	TGTGCCAGCAGCTTCCAGGGGGCTCAAGAGACCCAGTACTTC
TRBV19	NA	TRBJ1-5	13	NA	CASSRAGNQPQHF	TGTGCCAGTAGTAGGGCTGGCAATCAGCCCCAGCATTTT
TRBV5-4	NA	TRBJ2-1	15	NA	CASSFRAEAYNEQFF	TGTGCCAGCAGCTTTAGAGCGGAGGCCTACAATGAGCAGTTCTTC
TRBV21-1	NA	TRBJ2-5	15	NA	CASPSEGAVEETQYF	TGTGCCAGCCCCTCGGAAGGGGCAGTGGAAGAGACCCAGTACTTC
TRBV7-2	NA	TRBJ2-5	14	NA	CASSPRQVGETQYF	TGTGCCAGCAGCCCGCGACAGGTCGGAGAGACCCAGTACTTC
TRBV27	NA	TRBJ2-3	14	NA	CASSLSRGIDTQYF	TGTGCCAGCAGTTTATCTAGGGGAATAGATACGCAGTATTTT
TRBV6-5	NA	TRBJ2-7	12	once	CASRTDSYEQYF	TGTGCCAGCAGGACTGATTCCTACGAGCAGTACTTC
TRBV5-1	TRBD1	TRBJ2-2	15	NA	CATARTGGNTGELFF	TGCGCCACAGCTCGGACAGGGGGCAACACCGGGGAGCTGTTTTTT
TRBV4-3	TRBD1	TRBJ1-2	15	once	CASSQVRGLVYGYTF	TGCGCCAGCAGCCAAGTAAGGGGGCTGGTCTATGGCTACACCTTC
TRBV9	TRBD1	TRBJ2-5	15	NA	CASSVGQGAGETQYF	TGTGCCAGCAGCGTTGGGCAGGGGGCTGGAGAGACCCAGTACTTC
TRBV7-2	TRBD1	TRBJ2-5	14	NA	CASSLNRGRETQYF	TGTGCCAGCAGCTTAAACAGGGGGCGAGAGACCCAGTACTTC
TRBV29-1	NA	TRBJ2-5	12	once	CSVQGGAETQYF	TGCAGCGTCCAAGGGGGGGCAGAGACCCAGTACTTC
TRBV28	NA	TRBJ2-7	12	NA	CAGGETSYEQYF	TGTGCCGGCGGGGAAACCTCCTACGAGCAGTACTTC
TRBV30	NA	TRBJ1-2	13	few	CAWMVARGDGYTF	TGTGCCTGGATGGTAGCCCGGGGGGATGGCTACACCTTC
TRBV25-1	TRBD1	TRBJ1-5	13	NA	CASSESGGQPQHF	TGTGCCAGCAGTGAATCAGGGGGTCAGCCCCAGCATTTT
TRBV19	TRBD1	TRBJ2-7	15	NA	CASSIRTGGSYEQYF	TGTGCCAGTAGTATTCGGACAGGGGGCAGCTACGAGCAGTACTTC
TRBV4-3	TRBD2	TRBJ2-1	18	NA	CASSPGTSGWGSYNEQFF	TGCGCCAGCAGCCCGGGGACTAGCGGGTGGGGCTCCTACAATGAGCAGTTCTTC
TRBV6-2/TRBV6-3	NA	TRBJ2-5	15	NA	CASSSSQRAQETQYF	TGTGCCAGCAGTTCTTCACAGAGGGCCCAAGAGACCCAGTACTTC
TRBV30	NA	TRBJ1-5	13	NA	CAWTSDTNQPQHF	TGTGCCTGGACCTCGGACACCAATCAGCCCCAGCATTTT
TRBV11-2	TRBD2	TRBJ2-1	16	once	CASSSSLAGVYNEQFF	TGTGCCAGCAGCTCGTCCCTAGCGGGAGTCTACAATGAGCAGTTCTTC
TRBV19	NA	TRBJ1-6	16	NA	CASSISRSSYNSPLHF	TGTGCCAGTAGTATAAGTAGGAGCTCCTATAATTCACCCCTCCACTTT
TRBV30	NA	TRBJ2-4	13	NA	CAWSVGRGDIQYF	TGTGCCTGGAGTGTGGGCAGGGGGGACATTCAGTACTTC
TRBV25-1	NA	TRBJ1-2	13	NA	CASSPTNNYGYTF	TGTGCCAGCAGCCCCACTAATAACTATGGCTACACCTTC
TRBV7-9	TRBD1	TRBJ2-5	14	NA	CASRTGGIQETQYF	TGTGCCAGCCGAACAGGGGGCATCCAAGAGACCCAGTACTTC
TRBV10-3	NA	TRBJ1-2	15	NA	CAISESGQAGNGYTF	TGTGCCATCAGTGAGTCAGGTCAGGCGGGTAATGGCTACACCTTC
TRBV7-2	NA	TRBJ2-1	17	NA	CASSSFSAQGIILEQFF	TGTGCCAGCAGTTCCTTTAGCGCGCAGGGGATAATATTGGAGCAGTTCTTC
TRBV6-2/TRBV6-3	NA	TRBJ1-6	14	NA	CASSWNRVNSPLHF	TGTGCCAGCAGTTGGAACAGGGTAAATTCACCCCTCCACTTT
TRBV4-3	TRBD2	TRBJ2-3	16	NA	CASSLTLAGLGYTQYF	TGCGCCAGCAGCCTTACCCTAGCGGGTCTCGGGTATACGCAGTATTTT
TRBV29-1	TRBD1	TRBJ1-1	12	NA	CSAGQQNTEAFF	TGCAGCGCGGGACAGCAGAACACTGAAGCTTTCTTT
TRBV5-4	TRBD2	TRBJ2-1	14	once	CASSTRTSYNEQFF	TGTGCCAGCAGCACCCGGACTAGCTACAATGAGCAGTTCTTC
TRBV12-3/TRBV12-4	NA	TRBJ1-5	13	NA	CASSLSGDQPQHF	TGTGCCAGCAGTTTGTCGGGAGATCAGCCCCAGCATTTT
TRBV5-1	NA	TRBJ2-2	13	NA	CASSLAGLGELFF	TGCGCCAGCAGCTTGGCCGGGTTAGGGGAGCTGTTTTTT
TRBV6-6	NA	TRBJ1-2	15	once	CASSYGTSEAYGYTF	TGTGCCAGCAGTTATGGGACATCAGAAGCCTATGGCTACACCTTC
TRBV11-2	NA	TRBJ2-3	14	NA	CASSFGGDHVTQYF	TGTGCCAGCAGCTTTGGCGGGGACCACGTTACGCAGTATTTT
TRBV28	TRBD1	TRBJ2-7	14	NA	CATSGQILSYEQYF	TGTGCCACCTCGGGACAGATATTGTCCTACGAGCAGTACTTC
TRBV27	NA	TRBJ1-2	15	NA	CASSFSSTGTRGYTF	TGTGCCAGCAGTTTTTCTTCCACAGGGACGAGGGGCTACACCTTC
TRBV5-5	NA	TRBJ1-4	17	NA	CASSLGTYLATNEKLFF	TGTGCCAGCAGCTTGGGGACTTACTTAGCAACTAATGAAAAACTGTTTTTT
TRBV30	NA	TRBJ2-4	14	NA	CAWKEALAKNIQYF	TGTGCCTGGAAAGAGGCCCTAGCCAAAAACATTCAGTACTTC
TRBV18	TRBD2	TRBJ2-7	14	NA	CASSRGLAGAEQYF	TGTGCCAGCTCACGAGGACTAGCGGGGGCCGAGCAGTACTTC
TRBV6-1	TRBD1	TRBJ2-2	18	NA	CASSEWLLQGASTGELFF	TGTGCCAGCAGTGAATGGTTGTTACAGGGGGCGAGCACCGGGGAGCTGTTTTTT
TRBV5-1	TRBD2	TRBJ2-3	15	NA	CASRTSGGRGDTQYF	TGCGCCAGCAGGACTAGCGGGGGCCGGGGGGATACGCAGTATTTT
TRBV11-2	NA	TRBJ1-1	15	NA	CASSLLGGKNTEAFF	TGTGCCAGCAGCCTTTTAGGCGGCAAGAACACTGAAGCTTTCTTT
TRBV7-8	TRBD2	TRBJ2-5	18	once	CASSLRLAGGPSQETQYF	TGTGCCAGCAGCCTCCGACTAGCGGGGGGACCTTCCCAAGAGACCCAGTACTTC
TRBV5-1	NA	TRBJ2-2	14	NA	CASSLVQYTGELFF	TGCGCCAGCAGCTTGGTACAGTACACCGGGGAGCTGTTTTTT